The 10 T cell receptor beta chains presented below share a single source sample, sequenced in a study of T cell responses to AZD1222 COVID-19 vaccine. TCRdb keeps only in-frame clones here, not all; method: immunoSEQ multiplex PCR. The sample lists 140,000 or so clones, roughly 90% occurring once. Specimen: peripheral blood, collected 28 days after the second dose of the MenACWY control vaccine. Receptors originate from an adult who received the MenACWY meningococcal vaccine as a control.

V is TRBV6-5 and J is TRBJ1-1; D ambiguous. This CDR3 has 13 residues. Trimming removed 7 bases from V and 1 base from J, with 10 bases in between. The germline V gene has CDR1 MNHEY and CDR2 SVGAGI. The CDR3 bases are TGTGCCAGCACCGACTCCTCGAACACTGAAGCTTTCTTT. It translates to CASTDSSNTEAFF.

The rearrangement joins TRBV14 to TRBJ2-5; 7 nucleotides line up with TRBD1. This CDR3 has 14 residues. The trim removed 1 base at V and 13 bases at J, leaving 12 bases unmatched. Germline lookup yields CDR1 SGHDN and CDR2 FVKESK. CDR3 residues: CASSQADKTGRPYF. The CDR3 DNA reads as TGTGCCAGCAGCCAAGCTGATAAGACAGGGCGCCCGTACTTC.

The V and J genes are TRBV5-1 and TRBJ2-7; 7 bases align to TRBD2. Germline CDR1 reads SGHRS; CDR2 reads YFSETQ. Trimming at V came to 3 bases and at J to 3 bases, leaving 9 bases not matched to a gene. The CDR3 spans 15 residues. CDR3 sequence reads: CASSYRGGTYYEQYF. The CDR3 nucleotides are TGCGCCAGCAGCTATCGCGGGGGTACTTACTACGAGCAGTACTTC.

The chain is built from TRBV30 and TRBJ1-3; D is perhaps TRBD1 (5 bases). Deletions cut 5 bases from V and 7 bases from J, with 9 bases between. The CDR3 contains 11 residues. Germline V gives CDR1 GTSNPN, CDR2 SVGIG (reference sequence). CDR3 loop: CAWLRGNTIYF. The DNA of the CDR3 is TGTGCCTGGTTACGGGGGAACACCATATATTTT.

This chain uses TRBV7-3 with TRBJ2-1; no clear D gene. The CDR3 contains 15 residues. V lost 3 bases and J 9 bases, leaving 18 bases between the germline ends. Germline loops: CDR1 SGHTA, CDR2 FQGTGA. This chain's CDR3 is CASSFGPSGLGEQFF. The CDR3 DNA is TGTGCCAGCAGCTTCGGTCCATCGGGCCTTGGTGAGCAGTTCTTC.

CDR3 bases: TGTGCCAGCAGCAGAGACGGGAATAATTCACCCCTCCACTTT. Residues: CASSRDGNNSPLHF. The rearrangement joins TRBV5-4 to TRBJ1-6; D uncertain. From germline, CDR1 is SGHNT and CDR2 YYREEE (reference sequence). The CDR3 is 14 amino acids. V was shortened by 4 bases and J by 5 bases, with 10 bases between the two germline ends.

The gene calls are TRBV19 and TRBJ1-2; no definite D call. This CDR3 is 14 amino acids long. The germline V gene encodes CDR1 LNHDA and CDR2 SQIVND (reference sequence). V was cut by 3 bases and J by 3 bases, with 11 bases left in between. The DNA for the CDR3 is TGTGCCAGTAGTATTGCTGGCAGATACTATGGCTACACCTTC. Translating gives CASSIAGRYYGYTF.

The chain employs TRBV12-5 and TRBJ1-2; D gene ambiguous. Germline CDR1 and CDR2: LGHNT and FRNRAP. CDR3 length: 13 amino acids. V was trimmed by 6 bases and J by 2 bases, leaving 10 bases between them. The CDR3 sequence: CASGRRNNYGYTF. Here the CDR3 DNA reads TGTGCTAGTGGGCGCAGGAACAACTATGGCTACACCTTC.

The chain combines TRBV27 with TRBJ1-5; D is undetermined. This CDR3 is built from 15 residues. The V end was cut by 0 bases, the J end by 6 bases, with 12 bases between. Germline CDR1 is MNHEY and CDR2 is SMNVEV (reference sequence). CDR3 bases: TGTGCCAGCAGTTTATCCCTCGCCGCCCCTCAGCCCCAGCATTTT. Its translation: CASSLSLAAPQPQHF.

V gene TRBV28 combines with J gene TRBJ2-7, with 9 positions matching TRBD2. V dropped 6 bases and J dropped 1; count of bases not matched to a gene: 22. This CDR3 region has 20 residues. Germline values: CDR1 MDHEN, CDR2 SYDVKM. The CDR3 sequence: CASSPIGAGGPVTRSYEQYF. The DNA for the CDR3 is TGTGCCAGCAGCCCCATAGGCGCGGGAGGGCCGGTAACGCGGTCCTACGAGCAGTACTTC. The variable domain in full, completed from reference TRBV28 and TRBJ2-7, reads DVKVTQSSRYLVKRTGEKVFLECVQDMDHENMFWYRQDPGLGLRLIYFSYDVKMKEKGDIPEGYSVSREKKERFSLILESASTNQTSMYLCASSPIGAGGPVTRSYEQYFGPGTRLTVT.